The 2 T cell receptor beta chains reported below all come from one sample, sequenced in a study of blood T cells in healthy people across ages (dated by TCRdb to between 2014 and 2017). Libraries were constructed by 5' RACE. A second PCR of about 6 to 12 cycles was run with a J-beta primer mix and a sample-barcoded 5' primer. In-frame beta chains were kept once TCRdb had trimmed the public reads at Q25 with fastp and called clones with MiXCR. Rows are unified per CDR3 protein, each entry keeping the most common DNA and genes. The sample data list 1.5 million to 2 million distinct CDR3 sequences, and about two fifths of these were observed just once. Clones ranked in the top ten supply about 23% of the sample. The sequenced material came from blood. The receptors come from a human donor in good health.

Written as DNA, the CDR3 is TGTGCCAGCATGACGACAGGCGGAAACTATGGCTACACCTTC. Residues: CASMTTGGNYGYTF. The gene calls are TRBV2 and TRBJ1-2; TRBD1 might be the D (6 bases). V dropped 7 bases and J dropped 2 bases, with 14 bases sitting between them. Germline V gene sequence: CDR1 SNHLY, CDR2 FYNNEI. This CDR3 has 14 amino acids.

This clonotype was counted only a few times. V usage is TRBV7-3 and J usage is TRBJ2-1, with 7 nucleotides matching TRBD1. The CDR3 consists of 15 residues. Germline V CDR1 and CDR2: SGHTA, FQGTGA. V shed 5 bases, J shed 0 bases, and the junction held 4 bases outside the gene matches. The CDR3 sequence: CASSKGQSSYNEQFF. DNA of the CDR3: TGTGCCAGCAGCAAGGGACAGAGCTCCTACAATGAGCAGTTCTTC.